The 9 T cell receptor beta chains presented below share a single source sample, sequenced in a study of blood T cell repertoires in COVID-19. Assay used: immunoSEQ multiplex PCR; TCRdb lists only in-frame clones, some missing. The table shows a few hundred thousand clones, with approximately 92% occurring only once. The sequencing sample was made of peripheral blood. The receptors derive from a young adult with COVID-19, enrolled during active disease.

The chain carries TRBV15 and TRBJ2-1, with TRBD2 matching 8 bases. The J segment lost 7 bases and the V segment lost 6 bases, leaving 8 bases of the junction unmatched. The V gene's germline CDR1 is LNHNV and CDR2 YYDKDF (reference sequence). The CDR3 covers 14 residues. The CDR3 region is CATRSSGRVNEQFF. CDR3 in DNA: TGTGCCACCAGGTCTTCCGGGAGGGTGAATGAGCAGTTCTTC.

This chain uses TRBV9 with TRBJ2-1; D possibly corresponds to TRBD1 (5 bases). Trimming pared 4 bases from V and 5 bases from J, leaving 13 bases between. Germline V gene lookup returns CDR1 SGDLS and CDR2 YYNGEE. The CDR3 consists of 14 residues. CDR3 amino acids: CASSRGGTNNEQFF. CDR3 in DNA: TGTGCCAGCAGCAGGGGCGGAACAAACAATGAGCAGTTCTTC.

J is TRBJ2-7 and V is TRBV10-3; a weak D match, TRBD1 (5 bases). This CDR3 region has 11 residues. V was shortened by 7 bases and J by 5 bases, with 9 bases between the two germline ends. CDR1 ENHRY and CDR2 SYGVKD come from the germline V gene. The CDR3 DNA reads TGTGCCATCAAGGGGTTGGACGAGCAGTACTTC. Its protein is CAIKGLDEQYF.

The rearrangement uses TRBV5-5 and TRBJ2-2, with TRBD1 matching over 8 bases. In germline, CDR1 is SGHKS, CDR2 YYEKEE (reference sequence). The CDR3 totals 19 residues. Trimming cost V 2 bases and J 4 bases; bases outside gene matches: 16. CDR3 bases: TGTGCCAGCAGCTTCGAAGCAGGGGGCGGTTTTGATGGCACCGGGGAGCTGTTTTTT. Protein: CASSFEAGGGFDGTGELFF.

The CDR3 loop reads CASSTDRVGLYGYTF. The DNA for the CDR3 is TGCGCCAGCAGCACCGACAGAGTGGGGCTCTATGGCTACACCTTC. The chain is built from TRBV5-1 and TRBJ1-2, with a tentative D call TRBD1 (5 bases). This CDR3 has 15 amino acids. Trimming took 4 bases from V and 4 from J, leaving 17 bases between them. Germline loops: CDR1 SGHRS, CDR2 YFSETQ.

The chain carries TRBV4-2 and TRBJ2-3; D is perhaps TRBD2 (6 bases). V lost 4 bases and J 4 bases, leaving 12 bases between the germline ends. Germline V lookup: CDR1 LGHNA, CDR2 YNFKEQ. The CDR3 has 14 residues. This CDR3 reads CASSPGSRADTQYF. In nucleotides, the CDR3 is TGTGCCAGCAGCCCCGGGAGCAGGGCAGATACGCAGTATTTT.

The chain recombines TRBV19 with TRBJ2-2, with D maybe TRBD2 (6 bases). The CDR3 extends over 14 amino acids. The V gene lost 7 bases and the J gene lost 2 bases, with 11 bases spanning the gap. Germline assignment: CDR1 LNHDA and CDR2 SQIVND (reference sequence). CDR3 protein: CASNWDLNTGELFF. Here the CDR3 DNA reads TGTGCCAGTAACTGGGACTTAAACACCGGGGAGCTGTTTTTT.

This sequence joins TRBV24-1 and TRBJ2-7, with 10 bases aligning to TRBD1. The CDR3 has 15 amino acids. CDR1 is KGHDR, CDR2 SFDVKD, per germline. Unmatched junction bases numbered 8, after V lost 4 bases and J lost 6 bases. CDR3 protein: CATSDGTGETVEQYF. CDR3 DNA sequence: TGTGCCACCAGTGACGGGACAGGGGAAACTGTCGAGCAGTACTTC.

This clone was detected only once. The J gene is TRBJ2-3, the V gene TRBV5-1; the D gene is possibly TRBD1 (5 bases). There are 16 residues in the CDR3. Trimming cost V 5 bases and J 2 bases, with 18 bases left between them. From germline, CDR1 is SGHRS and CDR2 YFSETQ. This CDR3 reads CASSSANRPTTDTQYF. The DNA for the CDR3 is TGCGCCAGCAGTTCAGCCAACAGGCCCACCACAGATACGCAGTATTTT. The whole variable domain, remainder taken from reference TRBV5-1 and TRBJ2-3, is KAGVTQTPRYLIKTRGQQVTLSCSPISGHRSVSWYQQTPGQGLQFLFEYFSETQRNKGNFPGRFSGRQFSNSRSEMNVSTLELGDSALYLCASSSANRPTTDTQYFGPGTRLTVL.